One and the same sample provided the 8 T cell receptor beta chains below, sequenced in a study of CD8 T cells in Susac syndrome. Random hexamers were used to reverse transcribe the RNA input (roughly 0.5 to 1 ug). One entry per CDR3 protein, called by TCRdb with MiXCR from the immunoSEQ multiplex PCR reads. The top ten hold 0.75% of the sample, which has approximately 50,000 distinct CDR3 sequences, 95% seen once. Sample: CD8+ T cells from PBMCs. The receptors were sampled from a human donor with Susac syndrome.

This clonotype has a single count. J is TRBJ1-4 and V is TRBV2; tentative D call: TRBD1 (5 bases). The CDR3 has 12 residues. V gave up 9 bases and J gave up 4 bases, with 9 bases separating them. Germline CDR1 and CDR2: SNHLY and FYNNEI. CDR3 loop: CASFGGNEKLFF. The CDR3 DNA is TGTGCCAGTTTTGGGGGTAATGAAAAACTGTTTTTT. Based on the CDR3 plus reference TRBV2 and TRBJ1-4, the full variable domain is EPEVTQTPSHQVTQMGQEVILRCVPISNHLYFYWYRQILGQKVEFLVSFYNNEISEKSEIFDDQFSVERPDGSNFTLKIRSTKLEDSAMYFCASFGGNEKLFFGSGTQLSVL.

The chain combines TRBV21-1 with TRBJ2-5; the table's D call TRBD2 went unverified against the DNA. TRBV21-1 is labeled a pseudogene. CDR3 length: 17 residues. CDR3 loop: CASSNRALLGGQETQYF. The CDR3 DNA reads as TGTGCCAGCAGCAACCGGGCCCTTCTTGGGGGACAAGAGACCCAGTACTTC.

V gene TRBV19 combines with J gene TRBJ2-7; 8 bases line up with TRBD1. The CDR3 spans 15 residues. J lost 0 bases, V lost 6 bases, and 7 bases had no gene match. CDR1 is LNHDA, CDR2 SQIVND, per germline (reference sequence). The CDR3 here is CASSPGTGISYEQYF. CDR3 in DNA: TGTGCCAGTAGCCCTGGGACAGGCATCTCCTACGAGCAGTACTTC.

The V call is TRBV30, the J call TRBJ2-5; weak D call: TRBD2 (5 bases). Trimming pared 8 bases from V and 1 base from J, leaving 14 bases between. The germline CDR1 and CDR2 sequences are GTSNPN and SVGIG (reference sequence). This CDR3 comprises 13 residues. CDR3 sequence reads: CALGEGAQETQYF. In DNA, the CDR3 is TGTGCCCTAGGTGAGGGAGCCCAAGAGACCCAGTACTTC.

The rearrangement links TRBV20-1 to TRBJ2-2; D remains unclear. Trimming pared 7 bases from V and 3 bases from J, leaving 6 bases between. Germline CDR1 is DFQATT and CDR2 is SNEGSKA (reference sequence). CDR3 length equals 11 residues. DNA for the CDR3: TGCAGTGTTCGGGACACCGGGGAGCTGTTTTTT. This sequence encodes CSVRDTGELFF.

The rearrangement uses TRBV30 and TRBJ2-7; no clear D. Trimming took off 2 bases at V and 1 base at J, with 9 bases between the two ends. The germline V gene has CDR1 GTSNPN and CDR2 SVGIG (reference sequence). The length of the CDR3 is 13 residues. Here the CDR3 reads CAWSPQGSYEQYF. CDR3 DNA: TGTGCCTGGAGTCCGCAAGGATCCTACGAGCAGTACTTC.

The V call is TRBV4-1, the J call TRBJ1-4; D unclear. Germline CDR1 reads MGHRA; CDR2 reads YSYEKL. Trimming removed 4 bases at V and 8 bases at J, with 11 bases between. The CDR3 is 13 residues long. CDR3: CASSLGALEKLFF. CDR3 nucleotides: TGCGCCAGCAGCCTGGGAGCTCTCGAAAAACTGTTTTTT.

The chain carries TRBV5-1 and TRBJ1-2; a weak D match, TRBD1 (5 bases). Germline V lookup: CDR1 SGHRS, CDR2 YFSETQ. Trimming took off 1 base at V and 6 bases at J, with 16 bases between the two ends. The CDR3 is made up of 15 amino acids. The DNA for the CDR3 is TGCGCCAGCAGCTTGAGAGGCGGAGGGGTTGATGGCTACACCTTC. It codes for CASSLRGGGVDGYTF.